A selection of T cell receptor beta chains follows, all from one sample in a study of blood T cell repertoires in COVID-19. Clones were sequenced by immunoSEQ multiplex PCR, and TCRdb holds only the in-frame ones, with some missing. The sample records tens of thousands of clones, 82% being singletons. The sequenced material came from peripheral blood. The origin of the receptors is a woman aged 55 to 70 with acute or convalescent COVID-19. CDR3s include the opening cysteine and the closing phenylalanine or tryptophan. A D gene is named only where the DNA matches it firmly.

TRBD2 | TRBV5-4 | CASSSLAGGLHEQYF
TRBD2 | TRBV2 | CASRRAGGDSYEQYF
TRBD1 | TRBV28 | CASSFPGQRGNTIYF
TRBD1 | TRBV6-5 | CASLKQGALYGYTF
TRBD2 | TRBV29-1 | CSVEGLAGEGSSYNEQFF
TRBD2 | TRBV6-2/TRBV6-3 | CASSNLGGRASVEQFF
TRBD1 | TRBV6-5 | CASSVVRTGGYGYTF
TRBD2 | TRBV19 | CASMAGDTVSIQYF
TRBD2 | TRBV20-1 | CSASKPGLRYNEQFF
. | TRBV5-1 | CASHLGDTGELFF
TRBD1 | TRBV25-1 | CASKAQGFSEAFF
. | TRBV7-9 | CASSLQGLTNTEAFF
. | TRBV2 | CASSATRGYTF
TRBD2 | TRBV3-1/TRBV3-2 | CASSDPSGTIYNEQFF
TRBD1 | TRBV7-7 | CASSLQTGPGNTIYF
TRBD1 | TRBV19 | CATPPGTGGYEKLFF
TRBD2 | TRBV9 | CASSVFGLAAYNEQFF
TRBD2 | TRBV9 | CASSVAGGLAGLSYNEQFF
TRBD1 | TRBV29-1 | CSAGRGTDYGYTF
TRBD1 | TRBV18 | CASRPWDSHEQYF
. | TRBV6-4 | CASSRWGGNTEAFF
. | TRBV28 | CASSFQGLSYGYTF